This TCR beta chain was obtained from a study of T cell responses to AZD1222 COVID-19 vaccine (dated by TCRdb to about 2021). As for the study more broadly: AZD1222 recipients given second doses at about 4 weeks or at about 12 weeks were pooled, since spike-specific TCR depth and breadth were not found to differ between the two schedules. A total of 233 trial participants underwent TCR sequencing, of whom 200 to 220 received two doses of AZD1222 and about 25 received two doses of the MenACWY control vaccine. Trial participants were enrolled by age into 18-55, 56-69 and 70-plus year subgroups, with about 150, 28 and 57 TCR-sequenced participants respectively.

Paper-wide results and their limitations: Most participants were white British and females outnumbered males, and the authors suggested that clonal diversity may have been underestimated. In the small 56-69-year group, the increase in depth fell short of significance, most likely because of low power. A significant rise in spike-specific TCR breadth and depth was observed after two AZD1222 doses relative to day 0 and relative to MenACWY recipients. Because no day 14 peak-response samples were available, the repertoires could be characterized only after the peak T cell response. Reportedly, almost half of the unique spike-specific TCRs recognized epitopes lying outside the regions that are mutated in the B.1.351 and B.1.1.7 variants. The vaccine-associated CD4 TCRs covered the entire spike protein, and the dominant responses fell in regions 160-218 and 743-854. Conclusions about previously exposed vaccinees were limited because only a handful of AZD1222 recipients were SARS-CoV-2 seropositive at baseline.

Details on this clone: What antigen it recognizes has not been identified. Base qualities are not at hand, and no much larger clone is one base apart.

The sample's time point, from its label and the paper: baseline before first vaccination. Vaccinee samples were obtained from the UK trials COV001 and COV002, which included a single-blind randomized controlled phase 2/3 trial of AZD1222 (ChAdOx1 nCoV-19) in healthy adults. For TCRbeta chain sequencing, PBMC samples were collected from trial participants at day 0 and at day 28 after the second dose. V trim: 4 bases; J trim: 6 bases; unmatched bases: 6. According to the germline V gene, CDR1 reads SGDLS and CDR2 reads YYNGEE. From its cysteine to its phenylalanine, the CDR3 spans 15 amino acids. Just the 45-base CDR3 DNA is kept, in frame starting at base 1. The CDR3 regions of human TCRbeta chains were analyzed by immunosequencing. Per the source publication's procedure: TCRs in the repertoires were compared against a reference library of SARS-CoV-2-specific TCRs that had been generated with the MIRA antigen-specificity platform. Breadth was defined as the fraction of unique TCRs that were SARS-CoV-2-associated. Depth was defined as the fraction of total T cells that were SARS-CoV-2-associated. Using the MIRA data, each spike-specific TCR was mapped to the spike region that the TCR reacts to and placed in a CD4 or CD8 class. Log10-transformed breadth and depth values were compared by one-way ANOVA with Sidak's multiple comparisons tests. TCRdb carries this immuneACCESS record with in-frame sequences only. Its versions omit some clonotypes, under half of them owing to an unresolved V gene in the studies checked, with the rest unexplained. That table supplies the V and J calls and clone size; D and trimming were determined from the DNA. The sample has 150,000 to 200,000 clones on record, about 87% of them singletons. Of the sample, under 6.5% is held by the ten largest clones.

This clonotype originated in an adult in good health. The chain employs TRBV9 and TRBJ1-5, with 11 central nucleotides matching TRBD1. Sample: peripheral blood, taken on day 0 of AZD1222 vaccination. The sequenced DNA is TGTGCCAGCAGCAAAGGACAGGGGGCGGGTCAGCCCCAGCATTTT. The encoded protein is CASSKGQGAGQPQHF. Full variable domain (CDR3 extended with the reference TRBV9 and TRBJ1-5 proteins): DSGVTQTPKHLITATGQRVTLRCSPRSGDLSVYWYQQSLDQGLQFLIQYYNGEERAKGNILERFSAQQFPDLHSELNLSSLELGDSALYFCASSKGQGAGQPQHFGDGTRLSIL.